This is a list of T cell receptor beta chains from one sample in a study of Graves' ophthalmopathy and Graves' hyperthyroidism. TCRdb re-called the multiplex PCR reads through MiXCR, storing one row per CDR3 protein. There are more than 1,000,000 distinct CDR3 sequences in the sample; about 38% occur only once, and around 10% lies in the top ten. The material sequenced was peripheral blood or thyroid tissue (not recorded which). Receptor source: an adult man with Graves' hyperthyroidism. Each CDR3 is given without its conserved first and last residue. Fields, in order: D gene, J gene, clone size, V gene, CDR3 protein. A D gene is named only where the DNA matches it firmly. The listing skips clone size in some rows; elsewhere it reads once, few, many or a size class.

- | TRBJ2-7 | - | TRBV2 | ASLPKGWTYEQY
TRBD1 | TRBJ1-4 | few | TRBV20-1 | SARSTGGMDEKLF
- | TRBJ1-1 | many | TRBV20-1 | SARDAGTSNTEAF
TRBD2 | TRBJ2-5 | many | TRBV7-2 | ASSSRLAGEQETQY
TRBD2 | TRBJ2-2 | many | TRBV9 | ASSVVVSGTGELF
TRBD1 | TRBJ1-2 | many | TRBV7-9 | ASSSSGTGLGYT
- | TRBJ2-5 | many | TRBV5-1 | ASSFREGYQETQY
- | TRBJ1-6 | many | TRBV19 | ASSISGGTNSPLH
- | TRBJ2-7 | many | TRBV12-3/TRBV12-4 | ASSLYGGEEQY
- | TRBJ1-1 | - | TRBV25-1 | ASSEMGGLNTEAF
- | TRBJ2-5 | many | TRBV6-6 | ASRRAETQY
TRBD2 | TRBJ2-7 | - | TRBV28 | ASSPSGGAREQY
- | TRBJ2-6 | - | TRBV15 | ATSRAPGAGANVLT
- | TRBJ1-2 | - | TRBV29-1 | SVEAGGRVNGYT
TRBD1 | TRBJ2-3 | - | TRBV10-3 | AISKGTGGVGDTQY
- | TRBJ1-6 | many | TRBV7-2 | ASSLGGSSLQGLH
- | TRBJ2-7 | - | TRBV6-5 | ASRPYPDEQY
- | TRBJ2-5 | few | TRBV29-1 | SVGAIYQETQY
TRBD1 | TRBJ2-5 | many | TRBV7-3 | ASSDARQGSSTQY
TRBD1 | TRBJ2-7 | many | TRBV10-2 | ASSDRGQVGYEQY
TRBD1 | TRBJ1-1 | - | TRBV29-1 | SVDEGQGGTEAF
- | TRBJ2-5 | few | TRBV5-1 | ASRRETETQY
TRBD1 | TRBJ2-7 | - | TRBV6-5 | ASSFDRGDSYEQY
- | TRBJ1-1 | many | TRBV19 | ASSIPLDDRGTEAF
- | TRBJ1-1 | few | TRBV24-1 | ATKAKMNTEAF
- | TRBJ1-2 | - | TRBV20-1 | SARDSGGRFHGYT
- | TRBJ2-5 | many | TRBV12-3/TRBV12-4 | ASSFNLGAETQY
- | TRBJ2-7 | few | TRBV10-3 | AINADGSYEQY
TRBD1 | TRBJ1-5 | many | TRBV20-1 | SAERTGSNQPQH
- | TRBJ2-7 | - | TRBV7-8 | ASSLGLHVGSYEQY
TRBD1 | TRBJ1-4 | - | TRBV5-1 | ASSIGQGYTNEKLF
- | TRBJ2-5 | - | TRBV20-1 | SAQTAGAVQETQY
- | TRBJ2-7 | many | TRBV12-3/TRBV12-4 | ASSLLGAYEQY